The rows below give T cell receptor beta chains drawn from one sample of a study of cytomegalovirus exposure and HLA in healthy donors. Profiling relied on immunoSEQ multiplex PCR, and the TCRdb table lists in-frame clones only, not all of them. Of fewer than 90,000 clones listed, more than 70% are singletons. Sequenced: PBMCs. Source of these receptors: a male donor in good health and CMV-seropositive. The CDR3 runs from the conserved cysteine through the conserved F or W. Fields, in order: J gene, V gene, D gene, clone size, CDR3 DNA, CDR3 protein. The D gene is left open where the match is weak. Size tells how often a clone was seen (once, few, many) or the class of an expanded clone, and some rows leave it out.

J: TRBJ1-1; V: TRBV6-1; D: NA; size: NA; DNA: TGTGCCAGCAGGGCTAACACTGAAGCTTTCTTT; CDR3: CASRANTEAFF
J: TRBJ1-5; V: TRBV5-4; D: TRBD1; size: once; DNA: TGTGCCAGCAGCCTAGGGGGCGGGTTGCCTGATCAGCCCCAGCATTTT; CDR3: CASSLGGGLPDQPQHF
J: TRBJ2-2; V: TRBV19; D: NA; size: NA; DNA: TGTGCCAGTAGTATTGGGAGTTCGGCTTGGGCCGGGGAGCTGTTTTTT; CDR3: CASSIGSSAWAGELFF
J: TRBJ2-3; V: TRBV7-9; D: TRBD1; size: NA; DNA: TGTTCCAGCAGTAGCGAGTGGGACAGGGGAGCAGATACGCAGTATTTT; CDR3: CSSSSEWDRGADTQYF
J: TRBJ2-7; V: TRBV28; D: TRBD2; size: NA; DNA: TGTGCCAGCACTTTACCCGGGACTAGCGACTCCTACGAGCAGTACTTC; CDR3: CASTLPGTSDSYEQYF
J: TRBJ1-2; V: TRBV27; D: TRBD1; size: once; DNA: TGTGCCAGCAGCGCCGGGACAGGGTGGGGCTACACCTTC; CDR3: CASSAGTGWGYTF
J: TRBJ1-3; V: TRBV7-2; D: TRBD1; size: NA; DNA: TGTGCCAGCAGCTTACTGACAGGGCGTGGAAACACCATATATTTT; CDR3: CASSLLTGRGNTIYF
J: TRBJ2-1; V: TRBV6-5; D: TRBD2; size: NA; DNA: TGTGCCAGCAGGCGACTAGCGGTCTACAATGAGCAGTTCTTC; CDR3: CASRRLAVYNEQFF
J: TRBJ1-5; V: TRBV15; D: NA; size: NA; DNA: TGTGCCACCAGCAGAGATCCGAATCAGCCCCAGCATTTT; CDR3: CATSRDPNQPQHF
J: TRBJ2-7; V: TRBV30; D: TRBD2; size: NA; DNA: TGTGCCTGGAGTTTAAGGGGACTAGCGGGAGGTGAGCAGTACTTC; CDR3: CAWSLRGLAGGEQYF
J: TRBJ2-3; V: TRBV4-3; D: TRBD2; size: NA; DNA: TGCGCCAGCAGCCAAGACCTAGCGGGAGATAACCGAAATCCATGGAGGGATACGCAGTATTTT; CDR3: CASSQDLAGDNRNPWRDTQYF
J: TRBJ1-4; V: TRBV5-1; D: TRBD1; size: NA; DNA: TGCGCCAGCAGCTTGACAGGGGGCAATGAAAAACTGTTTTTT; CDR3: CASSLTGGNEKLFF
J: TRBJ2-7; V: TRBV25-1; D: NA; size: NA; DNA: TGTGCCAGCAGTGAATACGGGTACTACGAGCAGTACTTC; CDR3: CASSEYGYYEQYF
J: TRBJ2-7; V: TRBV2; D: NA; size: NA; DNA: TGTGCCAGCAGGGGGGCCGGGTCCCTCGGCGAGCAGTACTTC; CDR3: CASRGAGSLGEQYF
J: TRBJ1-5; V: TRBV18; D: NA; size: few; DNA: TGTGCCAGCTCACTTGAGGGAGGAGGGAATCAGCCCCAGCATTTT; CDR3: CASSLEGGGNQPQHF
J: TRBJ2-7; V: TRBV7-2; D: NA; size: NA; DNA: TGTGCCAGCAGCTTACGAGGGGGGGCGGAGGGATCCTACGAGCAGTACTTC; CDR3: CASSLRGGAEGSYEQYF
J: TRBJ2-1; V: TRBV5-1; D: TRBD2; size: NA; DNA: TGCGCCAGCAGCTCAGGACTAGCGGGAGACAATGAGCAGTTCTTC; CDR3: CASSSGLAGDNEQFF
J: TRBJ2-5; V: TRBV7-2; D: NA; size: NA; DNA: TGTGCCAGCAGCTTAGGTGGGGCCGGGGAGACCCAGTACTTC; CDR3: CASSLGGAGETQYF
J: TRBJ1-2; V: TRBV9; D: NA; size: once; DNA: TGTGCCAGCAGCGTCGACCCCGGGACAAACTATGGCTACACCTTC; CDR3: CASSVDPGTNYGYTF
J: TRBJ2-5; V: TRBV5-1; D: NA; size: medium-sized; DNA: TGCGCCAGCAGCTTGGGGGGCTCACAAGAGACCCAGTACTTC; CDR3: CASSLGGSQETQYF
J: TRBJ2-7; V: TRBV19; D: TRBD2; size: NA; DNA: TGTGCCAGTAGTCCACTAGCGGGAGAAGGGGAGCAGTACTTC; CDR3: CASSPLAGEGEQYF
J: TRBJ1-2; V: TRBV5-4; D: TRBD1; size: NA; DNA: TGTGCCAGCAGCTTTGGGGGACAGGGAGGAAACTATGGCTACACCTTC; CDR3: CASSFGGQGGNYGYTF
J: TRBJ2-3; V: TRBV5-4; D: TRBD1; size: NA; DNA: TGTGCCAGCAGCCTACAGGGGGCCCCAGATACGCAGTATTTT; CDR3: CASSLQGAPDTQYF
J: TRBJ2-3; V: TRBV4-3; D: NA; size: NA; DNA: TGCGCCAGCAGCCACGAGGATAGACCAACATCTAGCACAGATACGCAGTATTTT; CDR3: CASSHEDRPTSSTDTQYF
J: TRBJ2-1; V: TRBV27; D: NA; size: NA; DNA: TGTGCCAGCAGCTGGGACTCCTCGATGATGCAGTTCTTC; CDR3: CASSWDSSMMQFF
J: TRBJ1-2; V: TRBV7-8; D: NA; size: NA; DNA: TGTGCCAGCAGCGATACAGTTGGCTACACCTTC; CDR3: CASSDTVGYTF
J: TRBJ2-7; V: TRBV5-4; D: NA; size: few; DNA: TGTGCCAGCAGCTTGGCCCAGGGCGGGGAGGCTAGCGAGCTGATCTACGAGCAGTACTTC; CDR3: CASSLAQGGEASELIYEQYF
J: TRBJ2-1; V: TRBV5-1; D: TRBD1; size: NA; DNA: TGCGCCAGCAGCTTGAACGGACAGGGGGCAGGGAATGAGCAGTTCTTC; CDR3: CASSLNGQGAGNEQFF
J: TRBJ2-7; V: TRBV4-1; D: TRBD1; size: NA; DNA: TGCGCCAGCAGCCAAGGCTTCGGGACAGCTAGGTACGAGCAGTACTTC; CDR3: CASSQGFGTARYEQYF
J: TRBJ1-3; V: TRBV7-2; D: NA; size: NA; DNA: TGTGCCAGCAGCTTGGCAGGTGGAAACACCATATATTTT; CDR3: CASSLAGGNTIYF
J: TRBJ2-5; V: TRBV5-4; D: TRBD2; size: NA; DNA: TGTGCCGGGTCCAGGGGGTCTAGCGGGATGAGCTACCAAGAGACCCAGTACTTC; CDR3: CAGSRGSSGMSYQETQYF
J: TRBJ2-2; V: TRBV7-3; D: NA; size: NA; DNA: TGTGCCAGCAGCTTAAATGGACTAATCACCGGGGGGCTGTTTTTT; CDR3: CASSLNGLITGGLFF
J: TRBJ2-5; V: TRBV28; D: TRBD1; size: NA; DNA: TGTACAGGGGGCCTGGAGACCCAGTACTTC; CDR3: CTGGLETQYF
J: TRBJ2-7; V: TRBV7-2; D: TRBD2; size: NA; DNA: TGTGCCAGCAGCCCGACTAGCGGATACGAGCAGTACTTC; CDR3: CASSPTSGYEQYF
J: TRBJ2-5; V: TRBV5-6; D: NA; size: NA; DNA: TGTGCCTGCGAGGACTCTTCACAAGAGACCCAGTACTTC; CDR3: CACEDSSQETQYF
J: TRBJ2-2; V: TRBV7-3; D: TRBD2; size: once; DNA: TGTGCCAGCAGCCCGACTAGCGGGGCAAGGACCGGGGAGCTGTTTTTT; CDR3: CASSPTSGARTGELFF
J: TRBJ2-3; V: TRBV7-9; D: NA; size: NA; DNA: TGTGCCAGCAGCCAACAAGTCTCCACAGATACGCAGTATTTT; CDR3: CASSQQVSTDTQYF
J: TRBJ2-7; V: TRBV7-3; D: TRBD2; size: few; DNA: TGTGCCAGCAGCTTAACGTACGGCAGCGGGAGGGCCCACGAGCAGTACTTC; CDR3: CASSLTYGSGRAHEQYF
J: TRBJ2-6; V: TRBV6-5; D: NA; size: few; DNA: TGTGCCAGCAGTCTGTCTGGGGCCAACGTCCTGACTTTC; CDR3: CASSLSGANVLTF
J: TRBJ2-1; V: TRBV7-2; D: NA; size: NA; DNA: TGTGCCAGCAGCTCTGCTGGGTCCGGGACACCGTACAATGAGCAGTTCTTC; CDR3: CASSSAGSGTPYNEQFF
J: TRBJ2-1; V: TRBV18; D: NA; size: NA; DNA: TGTGCCAGCTCACCTAAATCCTACAATGAGCAGTTCTTC; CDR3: CASSPKSYNEQFF
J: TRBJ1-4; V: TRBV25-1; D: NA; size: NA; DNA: TGTGCCTACTCGGGGGGGGGCCCCCTGATTGGCGAAAAACTGTTTTTT; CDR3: CAYSGGGPLIGEKLFF
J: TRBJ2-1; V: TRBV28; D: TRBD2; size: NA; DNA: TGTGCCATCACGGGACTAGCGGGAAACGCTGAGCAGTTCTTC; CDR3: CAITGLAGNAEQFF
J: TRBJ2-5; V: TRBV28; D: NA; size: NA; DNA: TGTGCCAGCAGTACCACTCACACGAGGCGAGAGACCCAGTACTTC; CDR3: CASSTTHTRRETQYF
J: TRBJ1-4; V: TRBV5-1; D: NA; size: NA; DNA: TGCGCCAGCAGCTTGGGGGGCCGGCGAGGTGAAAAACTGTTTTTT; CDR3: CASSLGGRRGEKLFF
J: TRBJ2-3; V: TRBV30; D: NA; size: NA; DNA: TGTGCCTGGGCGCGTCGGGACACAGATACGCAGTATTTT; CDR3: CAWARRDTDTQYF
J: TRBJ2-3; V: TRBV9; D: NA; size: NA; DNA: TGTGCCAGCAGCGTAGCCGGGAGTGCAGATACGCAGTATTTT; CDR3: CASSVAGSADTQYF
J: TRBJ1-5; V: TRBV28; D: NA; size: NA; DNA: TGTGCCAGCACCCCCCGGGGGGCAGGGAATAATCAGCCCCAGCATTTT; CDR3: CASTPRGAGNNQPQHF
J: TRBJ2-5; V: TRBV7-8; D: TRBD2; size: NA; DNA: TGTGCCAGCAGCCCACTAGCGGGAGGCCGGGGGGAGACCCAGTACTTC; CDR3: CASSPLAGGRGETQYF
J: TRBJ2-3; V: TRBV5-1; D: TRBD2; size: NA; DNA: TGCGCCAGCAGCTTGGGACTAGCGGCTATCACAGATACGCAGTATTTT; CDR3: CASSLGLAAITDTQYF
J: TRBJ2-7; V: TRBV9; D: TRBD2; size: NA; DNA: TGTGCCAGCAGCGAACAGCCGGGACTAGCGGGAGTGGGGGACTCCTACGAGCAGTACTTC; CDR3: CASSEQPGLAGVGDSYEQYF
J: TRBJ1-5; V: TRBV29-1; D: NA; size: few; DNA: TGCAGCGTTGTAGATCCCCCTCCGCAGCAGCATTTT; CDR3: CSVVDPPPQQHF